The T cell receptor (beta chain) described here comes from a study of blood T cell repertoires in COVID-19. Trimming stripped 3 bases from V and 7 bases from J, with 6 bases between. CDR1 is LNHDA and CDR2 is SQIVND in the germline V gene (reference sequence). The CDR3 spans 12 residues. Participants, about 18 to 90 years old, spanned some 23 US areas. Libraries were prepared by immunoSEQ multiplex PCR; TCRdb keeps only in-frame clonotypes and omits some of them. The data contain about 280,000 clones, roughly 85% of them seen just once; the ten biggest clones take up 2.5% to 3%. The sample comprised PBMCs or T cells enriched from blood (not recorded which). The receptor's source is a woman aged 50 to 65 who had recovered from COVID-19. V usage is TRBV19 and J usage is TRBJ1-4; unclear D gene. CDR3 coding DNA: TGTGCCAGTAGTATCCTTTTTGAAAAACTGTTTTTT. Amino acids: CASSILFEKLFF.